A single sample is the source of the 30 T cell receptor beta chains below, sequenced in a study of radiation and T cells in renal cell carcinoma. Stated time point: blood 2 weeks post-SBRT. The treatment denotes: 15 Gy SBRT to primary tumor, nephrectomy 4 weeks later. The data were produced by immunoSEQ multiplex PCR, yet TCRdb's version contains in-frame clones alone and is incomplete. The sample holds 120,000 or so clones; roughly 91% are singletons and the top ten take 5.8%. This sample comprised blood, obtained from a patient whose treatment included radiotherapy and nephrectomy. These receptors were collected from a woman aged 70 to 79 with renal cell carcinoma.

The CDR3 DNA reads TGTGCCAGCAGCGTAGGGGATAGGGACAATCAGCCCCAGCATTTT. This gives the protein CASSVGDRDNQPQHF. V usage is TRBV9 and J usage is TRBJ1-5; D is ambiguous. CDR3 size: 15 residues. The germline V gene has CDR1 SGDLS and CDR2 YYNGEE. V lost 0 bases and J lost 3, with 10 bases in between.

CDR3 amino acids: CASSKVVSSYEQYF. The CDR3 DNA reads TGTGCCAGCAGCAAAGTGGTCAGCTCCTACGAGCAGTACTTC. This chain connects TRBV21-1 to TRBJ2-7; whether TRBD1, the table's D call, matches the DNA was not checked. TRBV21-1 is flagged as a pseudogene. The CDR3 is made up of 14 amino acids.

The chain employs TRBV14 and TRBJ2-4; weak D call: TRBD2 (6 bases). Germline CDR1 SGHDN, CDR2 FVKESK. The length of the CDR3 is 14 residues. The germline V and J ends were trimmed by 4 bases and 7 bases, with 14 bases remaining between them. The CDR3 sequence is CASSRNREPNIQYF. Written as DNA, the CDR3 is TGTGCCAGCAGCCGTAACCGGGAGCCTAACATTCAGTACTTC.

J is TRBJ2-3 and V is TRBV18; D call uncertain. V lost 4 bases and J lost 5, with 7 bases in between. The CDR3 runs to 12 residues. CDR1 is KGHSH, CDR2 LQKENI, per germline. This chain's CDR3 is CASSQGKDTQYF. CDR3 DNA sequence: TGTGCCAGCTCACAAGGGAAAGATACGCAGTATTTT.

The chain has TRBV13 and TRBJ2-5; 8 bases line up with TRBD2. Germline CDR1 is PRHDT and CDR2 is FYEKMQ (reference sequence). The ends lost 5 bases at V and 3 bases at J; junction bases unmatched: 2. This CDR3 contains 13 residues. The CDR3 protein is CASSPGGEETQYF. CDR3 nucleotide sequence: TGTGCCAGCAGCCCCGGGGGGGAAGAGACCCAGTACTTC.

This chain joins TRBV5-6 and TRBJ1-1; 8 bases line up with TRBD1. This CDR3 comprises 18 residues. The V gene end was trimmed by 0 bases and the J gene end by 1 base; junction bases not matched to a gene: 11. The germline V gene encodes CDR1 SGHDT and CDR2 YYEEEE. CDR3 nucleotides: TGTGCCAGCAGCTTGGCGGGCAGGGGGCGAGTGGGGAACACTGAAGCTTTCTTT. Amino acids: CASSLAGRGRVGNTEAFF.

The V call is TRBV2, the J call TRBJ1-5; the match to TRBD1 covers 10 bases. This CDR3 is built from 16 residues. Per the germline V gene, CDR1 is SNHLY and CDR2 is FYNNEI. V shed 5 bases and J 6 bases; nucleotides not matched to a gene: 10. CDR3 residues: CASSFTGTGVGQPQHF. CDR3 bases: TGTGCCAGCAGTTTCACCGGGACAGGGGTGGGTCAGCCCCAGCATTTT. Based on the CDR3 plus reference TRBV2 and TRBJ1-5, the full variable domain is EPEVTQTPSHQVTQMGQEVILRCVPISNHLYFYWYRQILGQKVEFLVSFYNNEISEKSEIFDDQFSVERPDGSNFTLKIRSTKLEDSAMYFCASSFTGTGVGQPQHFGDGTRLSIL.

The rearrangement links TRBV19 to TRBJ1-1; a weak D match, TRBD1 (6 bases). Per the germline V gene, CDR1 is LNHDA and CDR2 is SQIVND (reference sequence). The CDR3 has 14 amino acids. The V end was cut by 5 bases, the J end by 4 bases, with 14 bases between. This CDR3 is CASSSGTSRTEAFF. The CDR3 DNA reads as TGTGCCAGTAGTTCAGGGACATCCCGCACTGAAGCTTTCTTT.

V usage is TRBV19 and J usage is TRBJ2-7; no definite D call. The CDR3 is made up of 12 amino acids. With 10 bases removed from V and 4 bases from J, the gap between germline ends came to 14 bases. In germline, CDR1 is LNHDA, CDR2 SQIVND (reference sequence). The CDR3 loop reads CATSIVGYEQYF. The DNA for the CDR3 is TGTGCCACCTCGATTGTGGGGTACGAGCAGTACTTC.

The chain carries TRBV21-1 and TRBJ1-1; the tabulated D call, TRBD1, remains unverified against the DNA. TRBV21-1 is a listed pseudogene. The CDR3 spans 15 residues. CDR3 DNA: TGTGCCAGCAGCAGAGGACACCGCTCGAACACTGAAGCTTTCTTT. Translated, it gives CASSRGHRSNTEAFF.

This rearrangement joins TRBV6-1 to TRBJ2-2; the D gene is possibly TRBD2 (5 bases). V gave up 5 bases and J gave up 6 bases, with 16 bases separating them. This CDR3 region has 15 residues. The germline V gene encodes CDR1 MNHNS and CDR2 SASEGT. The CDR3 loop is CASSPTSFQAGELFF. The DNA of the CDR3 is TGTGCCAGCAGTCCCACTAGTTTTCAGGCCGGGGAGCTGTTTTTT.

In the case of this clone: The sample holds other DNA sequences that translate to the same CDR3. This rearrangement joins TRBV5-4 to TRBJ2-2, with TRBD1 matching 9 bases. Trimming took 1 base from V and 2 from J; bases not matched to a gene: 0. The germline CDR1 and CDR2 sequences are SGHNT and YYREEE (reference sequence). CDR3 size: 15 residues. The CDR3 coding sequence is TGTGCCAGCAGCTTGACAGGGGGCAACACCGGGGAGCTGTTTTTT. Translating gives CASSLTGGNTGELFF.

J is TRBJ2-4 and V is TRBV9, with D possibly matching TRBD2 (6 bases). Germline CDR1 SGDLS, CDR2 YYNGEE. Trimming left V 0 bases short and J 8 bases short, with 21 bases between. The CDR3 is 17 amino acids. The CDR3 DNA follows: TGTGCCAGCAGCGTAGGGCTAGGGCAGGGAGGCGCGGACATTCAGTACTTC. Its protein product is CASSVGLGQGGADIQYF.

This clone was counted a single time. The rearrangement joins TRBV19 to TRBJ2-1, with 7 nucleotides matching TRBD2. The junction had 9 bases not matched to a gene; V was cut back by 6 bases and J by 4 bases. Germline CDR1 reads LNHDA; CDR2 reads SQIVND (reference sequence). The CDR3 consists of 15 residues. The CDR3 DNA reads TGTGCCAGTAGACCTCCGGGACTAAAGTACAATGAGCAGTTCTTC. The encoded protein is CASRPPGLKYNEQFF.

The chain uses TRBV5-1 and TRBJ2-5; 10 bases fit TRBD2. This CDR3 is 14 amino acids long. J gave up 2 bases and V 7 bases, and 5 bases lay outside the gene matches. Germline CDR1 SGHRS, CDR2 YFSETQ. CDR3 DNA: TGCGCCAGCCGTCCGACTAGCGGGCAAGAGACCCAGTACTTC. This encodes CASRPTSGQETQYF.

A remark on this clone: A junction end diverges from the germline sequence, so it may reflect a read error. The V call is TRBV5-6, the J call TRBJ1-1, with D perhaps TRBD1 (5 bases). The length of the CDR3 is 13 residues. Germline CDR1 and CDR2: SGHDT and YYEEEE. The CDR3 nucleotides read TGTGCCAGCAGTTTGGGGGTGGCCACTGAAGCTTTCTTT. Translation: CASSLGVATEAFF.

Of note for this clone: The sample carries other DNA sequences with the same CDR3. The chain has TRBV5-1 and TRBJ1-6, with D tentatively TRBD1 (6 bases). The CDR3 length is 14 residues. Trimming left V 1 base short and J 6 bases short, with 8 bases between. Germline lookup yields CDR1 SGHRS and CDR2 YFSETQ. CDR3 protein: CASSLKQGNSPLHF. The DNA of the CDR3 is TGCGCCAGCAGCTTGAAACAGGGTAATTCACCCCTCCACTTT.

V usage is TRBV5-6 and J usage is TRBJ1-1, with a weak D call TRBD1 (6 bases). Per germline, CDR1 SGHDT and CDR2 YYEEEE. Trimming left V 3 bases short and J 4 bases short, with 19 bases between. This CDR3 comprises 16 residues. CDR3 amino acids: CASSSRGARGSTEAFF. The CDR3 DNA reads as TGTGCCAGCAGCTCTCGGGGGGCGCGGGGGAGCACTGAAGCTTTCTTT.

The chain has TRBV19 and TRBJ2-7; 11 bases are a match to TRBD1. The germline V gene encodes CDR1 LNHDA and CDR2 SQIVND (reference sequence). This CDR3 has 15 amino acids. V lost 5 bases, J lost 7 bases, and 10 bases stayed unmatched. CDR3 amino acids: CASSLAGTGGREQYF. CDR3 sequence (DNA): TGTGCCAGTAGTCTGGCCGGGACAGGGGGACGAGAGCAGTACTTC.

CDR3: CASSLGDREKLFF. CDR3 DNA: TGTGCCAGCAGCTTGGGGGACAGGGAAAAACTGTTTTTT. This chain uses TRBV5-4 with TRBJ1-4, with 8 nucleotides matching TRBD1. Germline V gene sequence: CDR1 SGHNT, CDR2 YYREEE (reference sequence). This CDR3 spans 13 amino acids. V shed 0 bases, J shed 8 bases, and the junction held 0 bases outside the gene matches.

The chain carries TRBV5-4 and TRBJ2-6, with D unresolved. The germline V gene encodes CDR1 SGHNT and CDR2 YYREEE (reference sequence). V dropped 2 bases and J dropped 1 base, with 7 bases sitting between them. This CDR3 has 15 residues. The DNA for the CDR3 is TGTGCCAGCAGCTTCTTTAGATCTGGGGCCAACGTCCTGACTTTC. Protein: CASSFFRSGANVLTF. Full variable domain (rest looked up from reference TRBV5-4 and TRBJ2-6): ETGVTQSPTHLIKTRGQQVTLRCSSQSGHNTVSWYQQALGQGPQFIFQYYREEENGRGNFPPRFSGLQFPNYSSELNVNALELDDSALYLCASSFFRSGANVLTFGAGSRLTVL.

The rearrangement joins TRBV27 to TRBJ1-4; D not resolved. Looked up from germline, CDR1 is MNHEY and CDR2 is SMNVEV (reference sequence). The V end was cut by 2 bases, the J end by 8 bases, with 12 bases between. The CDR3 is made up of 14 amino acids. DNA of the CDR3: TGTGCCAGCAGTTTAGGGATTCTCAGCGAAAAACTGTTTTTT. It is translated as CASSLGILSEKLFF.

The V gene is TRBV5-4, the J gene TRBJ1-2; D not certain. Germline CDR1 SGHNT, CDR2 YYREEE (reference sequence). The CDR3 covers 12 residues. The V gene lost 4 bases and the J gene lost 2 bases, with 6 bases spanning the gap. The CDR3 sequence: CASSKENYGYTF. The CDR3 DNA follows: TGTGCCAGCAGCAAAGAAAACTATGGCTACACCTTC. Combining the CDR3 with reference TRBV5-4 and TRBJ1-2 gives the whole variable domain ETGVTQSPTHLIKTRGQQVTLRCSSQSGHNTVSWYQQALGQGPQFIFQYYREEENGRGNFPPRFSGLQFPNYSSELNVNALELDDSALYLCASSKENYGYTFGSGTRLTVV.

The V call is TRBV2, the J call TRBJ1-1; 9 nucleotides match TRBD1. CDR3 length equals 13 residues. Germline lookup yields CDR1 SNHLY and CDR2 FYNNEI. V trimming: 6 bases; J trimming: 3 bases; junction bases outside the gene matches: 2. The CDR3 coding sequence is TGTGCCAGCAGGCGGACAGGGGACACTGAAGCTTTCTTT. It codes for CASRRTGDTEAFF.

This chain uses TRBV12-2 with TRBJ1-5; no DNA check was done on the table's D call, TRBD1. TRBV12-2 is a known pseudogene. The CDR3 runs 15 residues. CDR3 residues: CASREIDRGDQPQHF. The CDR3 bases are TGTGCAAGTCGCGAAATTGACAGGGGAGATCAGCCCCAGCATTTT.

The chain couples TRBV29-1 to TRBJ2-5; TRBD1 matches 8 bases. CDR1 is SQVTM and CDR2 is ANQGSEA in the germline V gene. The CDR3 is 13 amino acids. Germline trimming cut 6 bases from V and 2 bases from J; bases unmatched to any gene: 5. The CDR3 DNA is TGCAGCGTCTTCGACAGGGGACAAGAGACCCAGTACTTC. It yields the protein CSVFDRGQETQYF.

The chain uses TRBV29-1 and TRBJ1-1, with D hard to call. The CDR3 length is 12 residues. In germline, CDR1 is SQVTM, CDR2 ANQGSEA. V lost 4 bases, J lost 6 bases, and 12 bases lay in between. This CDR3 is CSVGFKGAEAFF. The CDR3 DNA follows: TGCAGCGTTGGTTTTAAGGGTGCTGAAGCTTTCTTT.

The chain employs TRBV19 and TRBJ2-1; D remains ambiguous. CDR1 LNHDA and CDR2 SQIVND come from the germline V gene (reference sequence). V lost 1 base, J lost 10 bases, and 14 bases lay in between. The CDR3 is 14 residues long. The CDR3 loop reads CASSIGSLATEQFF. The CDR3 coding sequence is TGTGCCAGTAGTATAGGGTCCCTCGCGACCGAGCAGTTCTTC.

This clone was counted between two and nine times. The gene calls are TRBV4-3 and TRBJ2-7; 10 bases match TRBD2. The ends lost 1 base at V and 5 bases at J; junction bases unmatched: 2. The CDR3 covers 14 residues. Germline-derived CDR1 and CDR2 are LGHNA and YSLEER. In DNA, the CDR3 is TGCGCCAGCAGCCAAGGAAGCGGGGGGGACGAGCAGTACTTC. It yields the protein CASSQGSGGDEQYF.

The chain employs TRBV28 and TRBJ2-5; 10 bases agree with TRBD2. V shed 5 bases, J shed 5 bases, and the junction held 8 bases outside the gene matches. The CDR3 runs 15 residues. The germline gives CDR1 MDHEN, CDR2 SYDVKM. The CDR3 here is CASSPLAGDWETQYF. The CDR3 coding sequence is TGTGCCAGCAGTCCTCTAGCGGGGGATTGGGAGACCCAGTACTTC.